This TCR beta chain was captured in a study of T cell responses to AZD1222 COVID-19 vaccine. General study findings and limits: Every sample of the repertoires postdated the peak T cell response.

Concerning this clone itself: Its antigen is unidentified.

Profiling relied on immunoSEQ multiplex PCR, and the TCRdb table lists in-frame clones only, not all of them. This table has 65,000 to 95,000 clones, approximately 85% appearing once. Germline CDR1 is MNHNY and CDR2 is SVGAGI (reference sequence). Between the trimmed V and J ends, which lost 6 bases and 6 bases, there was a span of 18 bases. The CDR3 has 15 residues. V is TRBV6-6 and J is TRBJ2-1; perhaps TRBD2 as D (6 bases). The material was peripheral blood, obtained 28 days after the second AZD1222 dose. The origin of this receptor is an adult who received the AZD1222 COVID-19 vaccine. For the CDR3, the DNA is TGTGCCAGCAGCCTAGGGGAGGATAATGTCAATGAGCAGTTCTTC. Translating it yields CASSLGEDNVNEQFF.